This T cell receptor (beta chain) was retrieved from a study of CD8+ T cells in alopecia areata. For the study at large: Treated patients received oral tofacitinib, 5 to 10 mg twice daily.

Treatment reported: oral pan-JAK inhibitor, 5-10 mg twice daily. This CDR3 is 13 amino acids long. Trimming left V 5 bases short and J 2 bases short, with 9 bases between. The germline V gene encodes CDR1 SEHNR and CDR2 FQNEAQ (reference sequence). Remarks on this clone: The antigen is not known.

Following extraction, RNA underwent reverse transcription to cDNA, which served as the sequencing template. Profiled with immunoSEQ multiplex PCR; TCRdb holds only in-frame clones, not every one. This sample carries 150,000 to 200,000 clones, about 65% of them seen once, and the ten largest clones take approximately 1.2%. Regarding the study as a whole: Just one nonresponder means the tie between baseline CD8+ expansion and response stays uncertain. The study found TCR sharing across patients less clear than in mice, possibly for HLA reasons. On tofacitinib, scalp and blood still held many of the expanded lesional clones.

This clonotype was sampled from a human donor with alopecia areata. The sample consisted of CD4+ T cells sorted from blood, taken around week 49, from a patient treated with tofacitinib. The chain recombines TRBV7-9 with TRBJ1-2; TRBD1 might be the D (6 bases). The DNA for the CDR3 is TGTGCCAGCAGCCCCACAGGGAACTATGGCTACACCTTC. Translating it yields CASSPTGNYGYTF.